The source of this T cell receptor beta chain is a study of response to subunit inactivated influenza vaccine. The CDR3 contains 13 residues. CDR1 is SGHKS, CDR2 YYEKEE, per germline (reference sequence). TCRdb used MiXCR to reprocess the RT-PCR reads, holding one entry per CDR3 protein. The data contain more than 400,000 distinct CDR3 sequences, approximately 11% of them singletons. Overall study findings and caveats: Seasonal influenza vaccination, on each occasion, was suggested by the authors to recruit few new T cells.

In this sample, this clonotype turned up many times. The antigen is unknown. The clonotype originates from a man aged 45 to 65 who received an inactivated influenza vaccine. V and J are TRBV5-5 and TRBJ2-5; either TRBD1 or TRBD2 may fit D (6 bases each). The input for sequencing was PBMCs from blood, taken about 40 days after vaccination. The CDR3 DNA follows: TGTGTTGCTGGAGGGGGGCCACAAGAGACCCAGTACTTC. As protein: CVAGGGPQETQYF.